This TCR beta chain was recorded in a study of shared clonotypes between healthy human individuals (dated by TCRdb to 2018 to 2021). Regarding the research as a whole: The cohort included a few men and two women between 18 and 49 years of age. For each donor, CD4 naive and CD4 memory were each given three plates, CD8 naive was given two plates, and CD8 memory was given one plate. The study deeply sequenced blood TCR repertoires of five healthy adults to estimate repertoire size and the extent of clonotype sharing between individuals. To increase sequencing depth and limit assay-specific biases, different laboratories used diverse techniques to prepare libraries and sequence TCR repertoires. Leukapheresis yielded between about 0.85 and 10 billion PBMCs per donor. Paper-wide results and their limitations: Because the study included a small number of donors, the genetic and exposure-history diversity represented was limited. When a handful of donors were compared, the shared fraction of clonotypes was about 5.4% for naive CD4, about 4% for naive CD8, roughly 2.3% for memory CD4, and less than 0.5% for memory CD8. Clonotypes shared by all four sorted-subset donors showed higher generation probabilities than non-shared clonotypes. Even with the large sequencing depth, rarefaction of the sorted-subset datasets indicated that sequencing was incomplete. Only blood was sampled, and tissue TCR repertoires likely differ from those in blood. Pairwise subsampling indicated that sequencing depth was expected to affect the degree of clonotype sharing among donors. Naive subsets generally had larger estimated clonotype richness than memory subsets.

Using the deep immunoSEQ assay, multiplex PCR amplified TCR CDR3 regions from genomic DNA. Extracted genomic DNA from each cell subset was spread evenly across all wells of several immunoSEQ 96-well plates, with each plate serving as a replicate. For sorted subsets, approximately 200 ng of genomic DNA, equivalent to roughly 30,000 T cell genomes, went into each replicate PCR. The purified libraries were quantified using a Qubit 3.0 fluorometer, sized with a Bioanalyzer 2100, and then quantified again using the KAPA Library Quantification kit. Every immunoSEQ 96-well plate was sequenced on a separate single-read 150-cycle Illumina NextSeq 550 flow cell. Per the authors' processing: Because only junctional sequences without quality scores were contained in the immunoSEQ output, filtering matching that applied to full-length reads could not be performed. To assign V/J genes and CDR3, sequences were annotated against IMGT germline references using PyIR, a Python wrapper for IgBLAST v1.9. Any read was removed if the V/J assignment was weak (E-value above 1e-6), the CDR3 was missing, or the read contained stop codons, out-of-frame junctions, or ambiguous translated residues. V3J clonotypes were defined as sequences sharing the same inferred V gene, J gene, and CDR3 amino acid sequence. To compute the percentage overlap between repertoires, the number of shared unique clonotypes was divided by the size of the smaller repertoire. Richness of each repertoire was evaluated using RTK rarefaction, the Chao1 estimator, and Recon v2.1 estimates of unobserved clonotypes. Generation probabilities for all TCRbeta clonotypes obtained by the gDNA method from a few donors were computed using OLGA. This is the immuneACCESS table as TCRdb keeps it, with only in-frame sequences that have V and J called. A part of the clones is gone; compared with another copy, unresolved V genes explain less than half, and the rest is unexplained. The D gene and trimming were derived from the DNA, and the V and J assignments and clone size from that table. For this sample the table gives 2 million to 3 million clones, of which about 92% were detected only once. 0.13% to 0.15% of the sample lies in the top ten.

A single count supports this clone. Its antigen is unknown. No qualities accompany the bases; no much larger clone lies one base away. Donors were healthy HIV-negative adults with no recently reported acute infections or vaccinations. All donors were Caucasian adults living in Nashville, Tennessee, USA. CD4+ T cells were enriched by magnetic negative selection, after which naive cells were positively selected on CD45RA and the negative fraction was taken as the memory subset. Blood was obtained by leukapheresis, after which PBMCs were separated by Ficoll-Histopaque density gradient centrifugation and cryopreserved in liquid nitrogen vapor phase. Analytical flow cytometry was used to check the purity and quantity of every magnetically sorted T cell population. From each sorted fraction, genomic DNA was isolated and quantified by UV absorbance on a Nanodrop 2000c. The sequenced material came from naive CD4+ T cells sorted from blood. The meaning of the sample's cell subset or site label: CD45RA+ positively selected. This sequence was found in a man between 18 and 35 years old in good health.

The CDR3 sequence is CASSPNGGLGGNEQFF. The sequenced DNA: TGTGCCAGCAGTCCCAACGGCGGGCTTGGTGGCAATGAGCAGTTCTTC. Rearrangement joined TRBV5-4 to TRBJ2-1, and perhaps TRBD2 as D gene, on 5 matching bases. Counted from cysteine to phenylalanine, this CDR3 has 16 amino acids. The entry retains the CDR3 DNA only, 48 bases that are in frame from base 1. The germline V gene (reference sequence) supplies CDR1 SGHNT and CDR2 YYREEE. V drops 5 bases and J drops 6 bases, leaving 21 bases in between.